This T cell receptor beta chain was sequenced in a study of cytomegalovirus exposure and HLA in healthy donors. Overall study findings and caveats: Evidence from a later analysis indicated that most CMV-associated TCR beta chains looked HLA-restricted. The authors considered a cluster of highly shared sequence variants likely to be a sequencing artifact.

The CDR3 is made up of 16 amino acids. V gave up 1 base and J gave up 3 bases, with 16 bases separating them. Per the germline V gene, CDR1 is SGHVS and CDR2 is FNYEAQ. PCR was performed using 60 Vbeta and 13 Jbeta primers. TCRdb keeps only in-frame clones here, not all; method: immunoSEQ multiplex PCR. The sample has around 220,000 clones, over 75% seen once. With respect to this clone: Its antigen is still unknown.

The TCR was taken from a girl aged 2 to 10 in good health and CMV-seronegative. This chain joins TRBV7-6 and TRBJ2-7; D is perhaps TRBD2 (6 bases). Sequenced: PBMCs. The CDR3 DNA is TGTGCCAGCAGCTTAGGGGCCGGACGGACTAACTACGAGCAGTACTTC. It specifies CASSLGAGRTNYEQYF.